These T cell receptor beta chains were read from a single sample in a study of CD8 T cells in ankylosing spondylitis. TCRdb ran MiXCR on the 5' RACE reads and lists one entry per CDR3 protein. The sample records 500,000 to 550,000 distinct CDR3 sequences, roughly 13% being singletons. Sequencing was done on a sample of blood, either unsorted or a sorted T cell fraction (not recorded which). These receptors were collected from a male donor with ankylosing spondylitis. The CDR3 runs from the conserved cysteine through the conserved F or W. D genes are given only for firm matches. Clone size is shown for a subset of rows, as once, few, many or a class of expanded clone.

>TRBJ2-3|TRBD2|few|TRBV11-2
CASRASGSWGDTQYF
TGTGCCAGCAGGGCCAGCGGGAGTTGGGGAGATACGCAGTATTTT
>TRBJ2-1|-|once|TRBV7-6
CASSFPGTADNEQFF
TGTGCCAGCAGCTTCCCCGGGACCGCCGACAATGAGCAGTTCTTC
>TRBJ2-1|TRBD2|many|TRBV5-1
CASREAGDAYNEQFF
TGCGCCAGCAGGGAAGCGGGGGACGCCTACAATGAGCAGTTCTTC
>TRBJ1-6|-|many|TRBV12-3/TRBV12-4
CASSLAEDSPLHF
TGTGCCAGCAGTTTAGCAGAGGATTCACCCCTCCACTTT
>TRBJ2-5|-|few|TRBV27
CASSWGLGQETQYF
TGTGCCAGCAGTTGGGGTCTAGGCCAAGAGACCCAGTACTTC
>TRBJ2-1|-|once|TRBV5-1
CASSFAGSSYNEQFF
TGCGCCAGCAGCTTCGCCGGGAGCTCCTACAATGAGCAGTTCTTC
>TRBJ2-1|TRBD1|-|TRBV5-1
CASSRTGGNEQFF
TGCGCCAGCTCCAGGACAGGGGGGAATGAGCAGTTCTTC
>TRBJ1-5|TRBD1|-|TRBV12-3/TRBV12-4
CASSQPQGASNQPQHF
TGTGCCAGCAGCCAGCCACAGGGGGCAAGCAATCAGCCCCAGCATTTT
>TRBJ1-5|-|few|TRBV6-1
CASRSGGDNQPQHF
TGTGCCAGCAGGAGCGGGGGCGACAATCAGCCCCAGCATTTT
>TRBJ1-1|TRBD1|few|TRBV5-1
CASSFVGRGDTEAFF
TGCGCCAGCAGCTTCGTAGGCAGGGGGGACACTGAAGCTTTCTTT
>TRBJ2-1|TRBD1|-|TRBV6-1
CASRPVWTGTNEQFF
TGTGCCAGCAGACCAGTCTGGACAGGGACCAATGAGCAGTTCTTC
>TRBJ2-5|-|-|TRBV20-1
CSAISTETQYF
TGCAGTGCAATCAGCACGGAGACCCAGTACTTC
>TRBJ2-7|-|-|TRBV2
CASNLDRSSYEQYF
TGTGCCAGCAATTTAGACAGGAGCTCCTACGAGCAGTACTTC